The rows below give T cell receptor beta chains drawn from one sample of a study of cytomegalovirus exposure and HLA in healthy donors. Using immunoSEQ multiplex PCR, the repertoire was profiled, and TCRdb retains in-frame clones only, with some absent. The sample shows roughly 190,000 clones, roughly 90% of them seen only once. Sequenced material: PBMCs. Receptors were obtained from a boy aged 2 to 9 in good health and CMV-seronegative. Each CDR3 is given with its conserved first and last residue. The order of the fields is V gene, J gene, CDR3 protein.

V: TRBV11-2
J: TRBJ2-3
CDR3: CASSLAGNSADTQYF

V: TRBV10-3
J: TRBJ2-1
CDR3: CAIGEGDDEQFF

V: TRBV10-3
J: TRBJ1-2
CDR3: CAIRSYRAGGYTF

V: TRBV28
J: TRBJ1-2
CDR3: CASSSGQGSYGYTF

V: TRBV27
J: TRBJ2-7
CDR3: CASRIRESDDEQYF

V: TRBV19
J: TRBJ2-7
CDR3: CASSFASGAAYEQYF

V: TRBV6-1
J: TRBJ1-2
CDR3: CASSEAGRVSDGYTF

V: TRBV18
J: TRBJ2-7
CDR3: CASSHEYDEQYF

V: TRBV10-3
J: TRBJ2-7
CDR3: CAIRISGSPYEQYF

V: TRBV11-2
J: TRBJ2-5
CDR3: CASSPTQETQYF

V: TRBV6-1
J: TRBJ1-1
CDR3: CASSYSTMNTEAFF

V: TRBV5-6
J: TRBJ2-5
CDR3: CASSSMQDKETQYF

V: TRBV25-1
J: TRBJ1-4
CDR3: CASSDDRGEVEKLFF

V: TRBV5-1
J: TRBJ1-1
CDR3: CASSVATGTNTEAFF

V: TRBV5-5
J: TRBJ2-7
CDR3: CASSLGDRGRGFYEQYF

V: TRBV2
J: TRBJ1-6
CDR3: CASLTGYNSPLHF

V: TRBV11-2
J: TRBJ2-7
CDR3: CASSLGLVTGGDRDYEQYF

V: TRBV18
J: TRBJ2-3
CDR3: CASSPMRADTQYF

V: TRBV7-9
J: TRBJ1-4
CDR3: CASSVGQDRTNEKLFF

V: TRBV10-2
J: TRBJ2-3
CDR3: CASSDFREGTDTQYF

V: TRBV14
J: TRBJ2-1
CDR3: CASSGEDYYNEQFF

V: TRBV6-6
J: TRBJ2-3
CDR3: CASGKGGRTDTQYF

V: TRBV19
J: TRBJ2-7
CDR3: CASSITGLAYEQYF

V: TRBV5-1
J: TRBJ2-2
CDR3: CASSWGGLAGVSGELFF

V: TRBV21-1
J: TRBJ2-7
CDR3: CASSSSGTGPYEQYF

V: TRBV2
J: TRBJ1-5
CDR3: CASKVGGYQPQHF